There are many counts of the clone carrying this T cell receptor beta chain. Its antigen is not known. These data originate in a study of CD8 T cells in ankylosing spondylitis. Study-level results: Reactive arthritis synovial fluid and blood previously showed some of these motif variants. Disease-associated clones were CD8+ and fairly uncommon in peripheral blood. Fewer than ten highly homologous variants made up a TCR beta motif, and this motif appeared characteristic of ankylosing spondylitis blood. Reportedly, significant enrichment of disease-linked clones occurred in matched ankylosing spondylitis synovial fluid.

The CDR3 is 14 amino acids. Germline V CDR1 and CDR2: DFQATT, SNEGSKA (reference sequence). Between the trimmed V and J ends, which lost 0 bases and 2 bases, there was a span of 10 bases. 5'-RACE, quantitative and with molecular barcodes, yielded the TCR beta libraries. TCRdb re-called the 5' RACE reads with MiXCR, one entry per CDR3 protein. Seen here are roughly 350,000 distinct CDR3 sequences, 7.5% to 9% observed once, and the top ten hold roughly 15%. The sequence was obtained from a male donor with ankylosing spondylitis. The chain is built from TRBV20-1 and TRBJ1-2, with D perhaps TRBD1 (6 bases). Sequencing was done on a sample of blood, either unsorted or a sorted T cell fraction (not recorded which). The CDR3 DNA reads as TGCAGTGCTAGAGAGACCGGGACAAACTATGGCTACACCTTC. This sequence encodes CSARETGTNYGYTF.